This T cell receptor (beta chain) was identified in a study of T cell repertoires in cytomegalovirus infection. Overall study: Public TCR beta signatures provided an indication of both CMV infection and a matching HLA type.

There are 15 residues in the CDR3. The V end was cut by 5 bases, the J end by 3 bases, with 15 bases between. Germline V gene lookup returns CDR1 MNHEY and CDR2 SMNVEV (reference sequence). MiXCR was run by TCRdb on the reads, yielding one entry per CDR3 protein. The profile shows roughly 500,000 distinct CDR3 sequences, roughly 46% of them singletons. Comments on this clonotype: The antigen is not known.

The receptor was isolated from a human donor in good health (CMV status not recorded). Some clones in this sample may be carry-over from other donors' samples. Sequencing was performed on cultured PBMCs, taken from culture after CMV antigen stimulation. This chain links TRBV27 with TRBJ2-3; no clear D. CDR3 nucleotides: TGTGCCAGCAGTCTGAGCTTTGGAAGGACAGATACGCAGTATTTT. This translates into CASSLSFGRTDTQYF.